A selection of T cell receptor beta chains follows, all from one sample in a study of cytomegalovirus exposure and HLA in healthy donors. This table comes from immunoSEQ multiplex PCR, and its TCRdb copy is limited to in-frame clones, with some not included. The table lists about 140,000 clones, roughly 80% of them singletons, with roughly 4.7% in the top ten. The sequencing input was PBMCs. The receptor source for this set is a man between 35 and 55 years old in good health and CMV-seronegative. The CDR3 runs from the conserved cysteine through the conserved F or W. The order of the fields is V gene, J gene, D gene, clone size, CDR3 protein, CDR3 DNA. A D gene is named only where the DNA matches it firmly. Some rows have no size entry. The others give once, few or many, or a class for an expanded clone.

>TRBV9|TRBJ2-7|-|-
CASSPDGNRLTAPSYEQYF
TGTGCCAGCAGCCCCGACGGGAACCGATTAACCGCACCTTCCTACGAGCAGTACTTC
>TRBV5-4|TRBJ2-7|TRBD2|-
CASSLTSGGASEQYF
TGTGCCAGCAGCTTAACTAGCGGGGGGGCGAGCGAGCAGTACTTC
>TRBV6-5|TRBJ2-7|TRBD1|-
CASSPRRGPAYEQYF
TGTGCCAGCAGTCCCCGCAGGGGGCCGGCCTACGAGCAGTACTTC
>TRBV9|TRBJ1-1|-|-
CAVRRGPNTEAFF
TGTGCCGTCCGGAGGGGACCGAACACTGAAGCTTTCTTT
>TRBV27|TRBJ2-7|TRBD1|-
CASSPGTGVYEQYF
TGTGCCAGCAGTCCCGGGACAGGAGTATACGAGCAGTACTTC
>TRBV5-4|TRBJ2-7|TRBD1|-
CASSMRGQGSYEQYF
TGTGCCAGCAGCATGAGGGGGCAAGGGTCCTACGAGCAGTACTTC
>TRBV6-1|TRBJ2-3|TRBD2|-
CASSEEAGGPDTQYF
TGTGCCAGCAGTGAAGAAGCGGGGGGGCCAGATACGCAGTATTTT
>TRBV15|TRBJ1-5|-|-
CATSTGGVKSNQPQHF
TGTGCCACCAGCACAGGAGGGGTGAAAAGCAATCAGCCCCAGCATTTT
>TRBV27|TRBJ2-2|-|few
CASSSTGVYTGELFF
TGTGCCAGCAGTTCGACAGGAGTATACACCGGGGAGCTGTTTTTT
>TRBV9|TRBJ2-3|TRBD2|-
CASSQGLAGVADTQYF
TGTGCCAGCAGCCAAGGACTAGCGGGGGTTGCAGATACGCAGTATTTT
>TRBV11-3|TRBJ2-1|TRBD1|-
CASSAGQASYNEQFF
TGTGCCAGCAGCGCGGGACAGGCCTCCTACAATGAGCAGTTCTTC
>TRBV9|TRBJ1-6|-|-
CASSVSGDNSPLHF
TGTGCCAGCAGCGTATCCGGGGATAATTCACCCCTCCACTTT
>TRBV5-1|TRBJ2-6|TRBD1|-
CASSIQGQGDHWGSGANVLTF
TGCGCCAGCTCCATCCAGGGACAGGGTGATCATTGGGGCTCTGGGGCCAACGTCCTGACTTTC
>TRBV9|TRBJ2-3|-|-
CASSAGDTDTQYF
TGTGCCAGCAGCGCGGGGGACACAGATACGCAGTATTTT
>TRBV7-9|TRBJ1-4|TRBD1|-
CASSLEGRGLANEKLFF
TGTGCCAGCAGCTTAGAGGGCAGGGGGCTAGCTAATGAAAAACTGTTTTTT
>TRBV5-6|TRBJ2-7|-|once
CASSHQGLYEQYF
TGTGCCAGCAGCCACCAGGGTCTCTACGAGCAGTACTTC
>TRBV5-4|TRBJ2-7|TRBD1|-
CASSRDRGHLYEQYF
TGTGCCAGCAGCCGGGACAGGGGGCACCTCTACGAGCAGTACTTC
>TRBV27|TRBJ1-2|TRBD1|-
CASSLGQVGDYGYTF
TGTGCCAGCAGTTTAGGACAGGTCGGTGACTATGGCTACACCTTC
>TRBV29-1|TRBJ2-5|TRBD2|-
CSELAGEETQYF
TGCAGCGAGCTAGCGGGGGAAGAGACCCAGTACTTC
>TRBV4-3|TRBJ1-2|TRBD1|-
CASSSGQGGSYGYTF
TGCGCCAGCAGCTCCGGACAGGGAGGGTCCTATGGCTACACCTTC
>TRBV7-2|TRBJ1-4|TRBD1|-
CASSSYRDRVEKLFF
TGTGCCAGCAGCTCATACCGGGACAGGGTTGAAAAACTGTTTTTT
>TRBV27|TRBJ2-1|-|-
CASRTTSSYNEQFF
TGTGCCAGCCGGACAACGAGCTCCTACAATGAGCAGTTCTTC
>TRBV9|TRBJ1-3|-|-
CASSVQGSGNTIYF
TGTGCCAGCAGCGTCCAGGGATCCGGAAACACCATATATTTT
>TRBV4-1|TRBJ2-3|TRBD1|-
CASSQERGQLADTQYF
TGCGCCAGCAGCCAAGAAAGGGGGCAGCTCGCTGATACGCAGTATTTT
>TRBV6-6|TRBJ2-5|-|-
CASSYRDTETQYF
TGTGCCAGCAGTTACCGGGACACAGAGACCCAGTACTTC
>TRBV28|TRBJ1-1|-|-
CASSITMNTEAFF
TGTGCCAGCAGTATAACAATGAACACTGAAGCTTTCTTT
>TRBV27|TRBJ2-7|TRBD1|-
CARKDRGVYEQYF
TGTGCCAGGAAGGACAGGGGTGTATACGAGCAGTACTTC
>TRBV7-7|TRBJ2-5|-|-
CASSSLRGTQETQYF
TGTGCTAGCAGCTCCCTGCGGGGAACCCAAGAGACCCAGTACTTC
>TRBV6-1|TRBJ1-1|-|-
CASSERDKYTEAFF
TGTGCCAGCAGTGAAAGGGACAAATACACTGAAGCTTTCTTT
>TRBV7-2|TRBJ2-1|TRBD1|-
CASSRGGPDEQFF
TGTGCCAGCAGCCGAGGGGGCCCGGATGAGCAGTTCTTC
>TRBV5-1|TRBJ2-3|-|-
CASSVGTGSFSTDTQYF
TGCGCCAGCAGCGTGGGAACGGGGTCCTTCTCCACAGATACGCAGTATTTT
>TRBV11-3|TRBJ2-2|-|-
CASSPTRDLRELFF
TGTGCCAGCAGCCCTACCCGGGACTTGCGGGAGCTGTTTTTT
>TRBV25-1|TRBJ1-4|-|-
CASSVGQSVEKLFF
TGTGCCAGCAGTGTGGGGCAGAGCGTAGAAAAACTGTTTTTT
>TRBV28|TRBJ2-2|TRBD1|-
CASSSTGRTGELFF
TGTGCCAGCAGTTCGACAGGGCGCACCGGGGAGCTGTTTTTT
>TRBV28|TRBJ2-7|TRBD2|-
CASSLRTRIYEQYF
TGTGCCAGCAGTCTACGGACTAGAATTTACGAGCAGTACTTC
>TRBV5-1|TRBJ1-4|TRBD1|few
CASSTGTGSKRATNEKLFF
TGCGCCAGCAGCACCGGGACAGGGAGTAAAAGGGCAACTAATGAAAAACTGTTTTTT
>TRBV4-3|TRBJ1-2|TRBD1|-
CASSQDPGQGFGYTF
TGCGCCAGCAGCCAAGACCCGGGACAGGGATTTGGCTACACCTTC
>TRBV29-1|TRBJ1-4|-|-
CSGRQPNEKLFF
TGCAGCGGCCGACAGCCTAATGAAAAACTGTTTTTT
>TRBV6-6|TRBJ2-1|-|-
CASSTRTEGGNEQFF
TGTGCCAGCAGTACCAGGACAGAGGGTGGGAATGAGCAGTTCTTC
>TRBV4-2|TRBJ2-7|TRBD2|-
CASSHARLAGDHRGTYEQYF
TGTGCCAGCAGCCATGCTCGACTAGCGGGGGACCACCGGGGCACCTACGAGCAGTACTTC
>TRBV6-5|TRBJ1-4|TRBD1|-
CASRLTGNEKLFF
TGTGCCAGCAGATTGACAGGGAATGAAAAACTGTTTTTT
>TRBV7-2|TRBJ2-1|TRBD2|once
CASSYSGGTYNEQFF
TGTGCCAGCAGTTATAGCGGGGGGACCTACAATGAGCAGTTCTTC
>TRBV10-2|TRBJ1-1|TRBD1|few
CASRNPGQGNTEAFF
TGCGCCAGCAGAAACCCGGGACAGGGGAACACTGAAGCTTTCTTT
>TRBV4-3|TRBJ2-3|-|-
CASSPRLDTDTQYF
TGCGCCAGCAGCCCGCGACTTGACACAGATACGCAGTATTTT
>TRBV7-9|TRBJ1-6|-|-
CASSLEGRGYSPLHF
TGTGCCAGCAGCTTAGAGGGCAGGGGTTATTCACCCCTCCACTTT
>TRBV15|TRBJ1-1|-|-
CATSRATGITEAFF
TGTGCCACCAGCAGAGCCACAGGGATCACTGAAGCTTTCTTT
>TRBV7-8|TRBJ2-7|TRBD1|-
CASSSDRVGEQHF
TGTGCCAGCAGCTCCGACAGGGTCGGCGAGCAGCACTTC
>TRBV30|TRBJ2-1|-|-
CAWSYEVGGPNEQFF
TGTGCCTGGAGTTATGAAGTGGGGGGGCCAAATGAGCAGTTCTTC
>TRBV11-1|TRBJ2-5|TRBD2|-
CASSTPGLAQETQYF
TGTGCCAGCAGCACTCCGGGACTAGCTCAAGAGACCCAGTACTTC
>TRBV19|TRBJ2-1|-|-
CASSILGTLGYNEQFF
TGTGCCAGTAGTATACTCGGGACTTTAGGATACAATGAGCAGTTCTTC
>TRBV18|TRBJ1-4|TRBD1|-
CASSPGTGGEKLFF
TGTGCCAGCTCACCCGGGACAGGAGGTGAAAAACTGTTTTTT
>TRBV7-2|TRBJ2-5|-|-
CASSLGARTSQETQYF
TGTGCCAGCAGCTTAGGGGCGCGGACATCTCAAGAGACCCAGTACTTC
>TRBV28|TRBJ1-6|TRBD1|-
CASSRQGYNSPLHF
TGTGCCAGCAGCCGACAGGGCTATAATTCACCCCTCCACTTT
>TRBV7-2|TRBJ1-4|-|-
CASSPRQLTNEKLFF
TGTGCCAGCAGCCCCCGACAACTAACTAATGAAAAACTGTTTTTT